The clone carrying this TCR beta chain has a handful of counts. The junction had 6 bases not matched to a gene; V was cut back by 0 bases and J by 4 bases. CDR3 size: 17 residues. Germline values: CDR1 MNHEY, CDR2 SVGEGT. These data belong to a study of T-cell reconstitution after alpha-beta-depleted transplantation in children. Preparation of the TCRbeta library was carried out with unique molecular identifiers. TCRdb reprocessed the PCR reads via MiXCR and lists one record per CDR3 protein. The table lists hundreds of thousands of distinct CDR3 sequences, 32% of them singletons, with 2% to 2.5% in the top ten.

The specimen comprised PBMCs from the stem cell graft donor, sampled from the stem cell graft. The gene calls are TRBV6-2 or TRBV6-3 and TRBJ2-1, with 10 bases that match TRBD2. The sequence came from a human donor who donated a stem cell graft to a child with aplastic anemia. The CDR3 reads CASSYSYSGRSYNEQFF. The CDR3 DNA is TGTGCCAGCAGTTACTCTTATAGCGGGAGGTCATACAATGAGCAGTTCTTC.